The present T cell receptor beta chain was sequenced within a study of blood T cell repertoires in COVID-19. In the study's own analysis: Scientists estimated how many nucleated cells there were by amplifying reference gene primers. The protocol was immunoSEQ multiplex PCR, while the TCRdb copy is restricted to in-frame clones and leaves out a portion. D and trimming were read from the DNA, whereas the V and J calls and clone size are those reported in that table. The table shows over 200,000 clones, with around nine tenths occurring only once. The sequenced sample consisted of PBMCs or T cells enriched from blood (not recorded which). The source of this sequence is a young woman who had been exposed to COVID-19.

CDR3 protein: CASSLTPGLALGTQYF. The DNA of the CDR3 is TGTGCCAGCAGCCTGACACCGGGACTAGCGTTAGGGACCCAGTACTTC. The chain employs TRBV3-1 (or the pseudogene TRBV3-2) and TRBJ2-5, with TRBD2 identical over 10 bases. CDR1 is LGHDT and CDR2 is YNNKEL in the germline V gene (reference sequence). This CDR3 contains 16 residues. With V trimmed by 4 bases and J by 7 bases, 12 bases remained unmatched.